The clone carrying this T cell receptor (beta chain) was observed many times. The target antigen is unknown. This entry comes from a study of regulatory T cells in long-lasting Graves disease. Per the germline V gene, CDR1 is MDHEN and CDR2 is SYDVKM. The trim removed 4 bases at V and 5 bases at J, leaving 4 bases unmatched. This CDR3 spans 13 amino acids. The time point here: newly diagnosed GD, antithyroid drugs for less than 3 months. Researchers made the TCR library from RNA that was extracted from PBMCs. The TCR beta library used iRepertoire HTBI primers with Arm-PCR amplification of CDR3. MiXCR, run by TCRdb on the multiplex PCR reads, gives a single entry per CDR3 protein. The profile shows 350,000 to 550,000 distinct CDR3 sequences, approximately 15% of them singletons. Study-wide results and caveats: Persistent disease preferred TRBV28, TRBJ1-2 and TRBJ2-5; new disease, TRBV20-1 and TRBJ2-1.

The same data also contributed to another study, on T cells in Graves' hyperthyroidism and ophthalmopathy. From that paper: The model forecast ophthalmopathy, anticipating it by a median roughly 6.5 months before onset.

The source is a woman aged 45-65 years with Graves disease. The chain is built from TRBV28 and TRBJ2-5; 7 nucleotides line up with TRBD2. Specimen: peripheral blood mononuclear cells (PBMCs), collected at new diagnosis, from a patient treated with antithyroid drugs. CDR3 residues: CASSWSGAETQYF. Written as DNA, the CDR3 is TGTGCCAGCAGTTGGAGCGGGGCGGAGACCCAGTACTTC.